This T cell receptor beta chain was documented in a study of blood T cell repertoires in COVID-19. Method: immunoSEQ multiplex PCR; TCRdb's copy keeps in-frame clones and lacks some. Among fewer than 250,000 clones listed, 88% were seen once. The receptor was derived from a man in his 70s with acute or convalescent COVID-19. The specimen sequenced was peripheral blood.

The CDR3 DNA follows: TGTGCCATCAGTGTCCGGGACGAGCAGTACTTC. It yields the protein CAISVRDEQYF. The V and J genes are TRBV10-3 and TRBJ2-7; D remains unclear. Germline CDR1 reads ENHRY; CDR2 reads SYGVKD. CDR3 length: 11 residues. The germline V and J ends were trimmed by 4 bases and 5 bases, with 6 bases remaining between them.